This TCR beta chain is drawn from a study of spatial heterogeneity in lung cancer. Overall study context: Untreated early-stage non-small cell lung cancer patients, around 72 in total, were the donors.

As for time point: blood at routine non-recurrence follow-up after resection. TCRdb reanalysed the 5' RACE reads using MiXCR and keeps one entry per CDR3 protein. The sample shows around 98,000 distinct CDR3 sequences, around 19% of them seen only once. Germline assignment: CDR1 SGHDT and CDR2 YYEEEE. The CDR3 length is 15 residues. Trimming shortened V by 2 bases and J by 0 bases, and 10 bases separated the two germline ends. This clonotype was obtained from a male donor with early-stage non-small cell lung cancer. The V and J genes are TRBV5-6 and TRBJ2-3; D unclear. The sequences come from PBMCs, collected at follow-up. Here the CDR3 reads CASSFYGVSTDTQYF. Here the CDR3 DNA reads TGTGCCAGCAGCTTTTACGGCGTTAGCACAGATACGCAGTATTTT. Full variable domain (rest looked up from reference TRBV5-6 and TRBJ2-3): DAGVTQSPTHLIKTRGQQVTLRCSPKSGHDTVSWYQQALGQGPQFIFQYYEEEERQRGNFPDRFSGHQFPNYSSELNVNALLLGDSALYLCASSFYGVSTDTQYFGPGTRLTVL.